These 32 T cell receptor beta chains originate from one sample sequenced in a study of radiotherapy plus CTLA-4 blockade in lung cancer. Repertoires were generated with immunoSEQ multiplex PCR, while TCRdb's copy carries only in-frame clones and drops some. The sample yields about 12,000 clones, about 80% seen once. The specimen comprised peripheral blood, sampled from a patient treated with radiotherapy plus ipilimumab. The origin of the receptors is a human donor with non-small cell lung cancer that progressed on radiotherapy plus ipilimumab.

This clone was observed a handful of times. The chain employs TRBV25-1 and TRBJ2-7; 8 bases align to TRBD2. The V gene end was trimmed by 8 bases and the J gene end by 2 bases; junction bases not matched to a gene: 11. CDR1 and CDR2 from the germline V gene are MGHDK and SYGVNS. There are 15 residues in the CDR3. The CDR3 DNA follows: TGTGCCAGCGGGGCAGCTGCGGGGGGCCCCTACGAGCAGTACTTC. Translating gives CASGAAAGGPYEQYF.

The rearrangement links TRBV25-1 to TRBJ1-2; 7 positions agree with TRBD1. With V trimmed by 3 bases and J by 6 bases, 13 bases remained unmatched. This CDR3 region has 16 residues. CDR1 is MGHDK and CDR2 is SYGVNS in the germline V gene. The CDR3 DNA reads TGTGCCAGCAGTGACCGACCGGGACAGCCCGAGAATGGCTACACCTTC. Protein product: CASSDRPGQPENGYTF.

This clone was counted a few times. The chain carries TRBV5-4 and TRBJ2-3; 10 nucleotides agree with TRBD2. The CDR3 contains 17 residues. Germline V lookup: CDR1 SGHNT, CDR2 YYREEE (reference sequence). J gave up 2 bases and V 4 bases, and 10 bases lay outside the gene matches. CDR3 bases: TGTGCCAGCAGCGGATCGATAGCGGGGGGATCCACAGATACGCAGTATTTT. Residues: CASSGSIAGGSTDTQYF. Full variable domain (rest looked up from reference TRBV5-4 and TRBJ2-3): ETGVTQSPTHLIKTRGQQVTLRCSSQSGHNTVSWYQQALGQGPQFIFQYYREEENGRGNFPPRFSGLQFPNYSSELNVNALELDDSALYLCASSGSIAGGSTDTQYFGPGTRLTVL.

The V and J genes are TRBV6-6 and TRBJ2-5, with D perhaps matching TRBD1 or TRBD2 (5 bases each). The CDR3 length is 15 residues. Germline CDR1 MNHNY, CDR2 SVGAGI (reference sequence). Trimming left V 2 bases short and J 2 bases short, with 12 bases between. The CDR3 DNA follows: TGTGCCAGCAGTTACCCCGGGACGGCTCAAGAGACCCAGTACTTC. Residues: CASSYPGTAQETQYF.

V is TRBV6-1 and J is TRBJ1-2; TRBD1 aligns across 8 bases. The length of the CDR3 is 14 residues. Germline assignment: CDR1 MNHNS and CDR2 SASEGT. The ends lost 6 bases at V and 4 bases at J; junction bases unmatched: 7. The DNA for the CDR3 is TGTGCCAGCAGAGCACAGGGGGGTGGCTATGGCTACACCTTC. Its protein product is CASRAQGGGYGYTF.

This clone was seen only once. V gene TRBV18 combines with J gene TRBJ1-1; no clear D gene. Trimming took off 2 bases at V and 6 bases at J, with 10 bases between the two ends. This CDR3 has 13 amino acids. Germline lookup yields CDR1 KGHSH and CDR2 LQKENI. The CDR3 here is CASSPVLEAEAFF. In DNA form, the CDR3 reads TGTGCCAGCTCACCAGTTTTGGAGGCTGAAGCTTTCTTT.

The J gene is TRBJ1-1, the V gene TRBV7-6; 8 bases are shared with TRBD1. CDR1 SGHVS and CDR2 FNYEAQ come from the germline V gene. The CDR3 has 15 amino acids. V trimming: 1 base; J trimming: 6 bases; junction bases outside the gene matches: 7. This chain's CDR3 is CASSLVSGGLSEAFF. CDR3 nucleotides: TGTGCCAGCAGCTTAGTGTCAGGGGGCCTGTCTGAAGCTTTCTTT.

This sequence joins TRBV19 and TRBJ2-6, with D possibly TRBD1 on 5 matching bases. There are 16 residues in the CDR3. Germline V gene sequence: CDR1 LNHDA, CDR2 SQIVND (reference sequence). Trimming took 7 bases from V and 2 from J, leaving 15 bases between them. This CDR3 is CASTSRSRAGANVLTF. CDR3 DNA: TGTGCCAGTACCTCCAGGAGCAGGGCTGGGGCCAACGTCCTGACTTTC.

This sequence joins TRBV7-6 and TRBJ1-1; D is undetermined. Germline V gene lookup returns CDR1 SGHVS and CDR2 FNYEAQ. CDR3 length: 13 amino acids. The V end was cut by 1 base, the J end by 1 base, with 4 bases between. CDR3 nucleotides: TGTGCCAGCAGCTTAGGGGCGAACACTGAAGCTTTCTTT. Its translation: CASSLGANTEAFF.

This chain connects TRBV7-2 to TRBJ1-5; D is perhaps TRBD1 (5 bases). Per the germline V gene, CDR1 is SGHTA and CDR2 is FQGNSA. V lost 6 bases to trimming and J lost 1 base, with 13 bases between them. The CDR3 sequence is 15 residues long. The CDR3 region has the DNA TGTGCCAGCAGTCCGTGGGGGGGGAGCAATCAGCCCCAGCATTTT. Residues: CASSPWGGSNQPQHF.

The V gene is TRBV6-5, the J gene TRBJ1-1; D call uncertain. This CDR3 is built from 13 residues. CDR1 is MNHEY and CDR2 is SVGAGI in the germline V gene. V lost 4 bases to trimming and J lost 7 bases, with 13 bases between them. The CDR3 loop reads CASSSPKTNEAFF. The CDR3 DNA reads TGTGCCAGCAGTTCACCTAAGACAAATGAAGCTTTCTTT.

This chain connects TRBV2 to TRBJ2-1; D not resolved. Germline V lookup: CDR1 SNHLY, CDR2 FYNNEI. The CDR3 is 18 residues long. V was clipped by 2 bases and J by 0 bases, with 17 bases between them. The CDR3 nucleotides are TGTGCCAGCAGTGAAAGTACCGCTCGTTCGGGCTCCTACAATGAGCAGTTCTTC. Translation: CASSESTARSGSYNEQFF.

The CDR3: CASSGVAADTQYF. The CDR3, as DNA: TGTGCCAGCAGTGGCGTGGCTGCAGATACGCAGTATTTT. The chain links TRBV2 to TRBJ2-3; D gene uncertain. Trimming left V 4 bases short and J 4 bases short, with 9 bases between. There are 13 residues in the CDR3. Germline CDR1 is SNHLY and CDR2 is FYNNEI.

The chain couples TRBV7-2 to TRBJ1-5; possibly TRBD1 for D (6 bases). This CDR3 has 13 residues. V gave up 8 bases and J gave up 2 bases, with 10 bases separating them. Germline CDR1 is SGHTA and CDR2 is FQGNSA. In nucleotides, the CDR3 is TGTGCCAGCGCAGGGGAAGGCAATCAGCCCCAGCATTTT. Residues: CASAGEGNQPQHF.

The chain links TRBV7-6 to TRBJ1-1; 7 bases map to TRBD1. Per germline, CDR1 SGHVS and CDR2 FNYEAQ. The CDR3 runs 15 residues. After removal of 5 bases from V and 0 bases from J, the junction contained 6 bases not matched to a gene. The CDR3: CASSPRQGLNTEAFF. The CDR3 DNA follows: TGTGCCAGCAGCCCCAGACAGGGCCTGAACACTGAAGCTTTCTTT.

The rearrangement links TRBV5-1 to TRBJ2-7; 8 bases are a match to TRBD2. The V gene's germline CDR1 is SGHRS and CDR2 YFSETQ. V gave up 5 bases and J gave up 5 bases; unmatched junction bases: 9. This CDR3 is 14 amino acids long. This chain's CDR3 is CASRSAPGLDEQYF. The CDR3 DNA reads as TGCGCCAGCAGATCCGCCCCGGGACTAGACGAGCAGTACTTC.

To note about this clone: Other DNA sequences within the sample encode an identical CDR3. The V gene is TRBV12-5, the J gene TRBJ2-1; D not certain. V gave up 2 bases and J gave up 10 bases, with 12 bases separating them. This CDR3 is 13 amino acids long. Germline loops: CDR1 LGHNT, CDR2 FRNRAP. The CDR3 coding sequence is TGTGCTAGTGGTTTGATCTTTGCCGGGGAGCAGTTCTTC. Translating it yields CASGLIFAGEQFF.

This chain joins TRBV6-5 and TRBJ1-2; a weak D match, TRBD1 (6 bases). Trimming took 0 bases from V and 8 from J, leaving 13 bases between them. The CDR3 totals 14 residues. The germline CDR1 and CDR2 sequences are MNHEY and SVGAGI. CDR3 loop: CASSYSGPGAGYTF. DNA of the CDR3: TGTGCCAGCAGTTACTCGGGCCCAGGGGCCGGCTACACCTTC.

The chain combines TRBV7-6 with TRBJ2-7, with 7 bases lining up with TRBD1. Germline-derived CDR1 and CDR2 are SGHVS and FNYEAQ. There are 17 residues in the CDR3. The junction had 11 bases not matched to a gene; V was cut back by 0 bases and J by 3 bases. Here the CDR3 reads CASSLAVDRAKNYEQYF. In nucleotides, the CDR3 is TGTGCCAGCAGCTTAGCCGTCGACAGGGCAAAGAACTACGAGCAGTACTTC. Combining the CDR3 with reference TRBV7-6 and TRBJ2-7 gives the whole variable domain GAGVSQSPRYKVTKRGQDVALRCDPISGHVSLYWYRQALGQGPEFLTYFNYEAQQDKSGLPNDRFSAERPEGSISTLTIQRTEQRDSAMYRCASSLAVDRAKNYEQYFGPGTRLTVT.

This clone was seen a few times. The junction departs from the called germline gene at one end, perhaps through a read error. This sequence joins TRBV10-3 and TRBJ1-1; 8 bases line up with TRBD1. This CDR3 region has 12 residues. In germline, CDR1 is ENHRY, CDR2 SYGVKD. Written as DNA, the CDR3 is TGTGCCGTCAGGACAGGGACCACTGAAGCTTTCTTT. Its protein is CAVRTGTTEAFF.

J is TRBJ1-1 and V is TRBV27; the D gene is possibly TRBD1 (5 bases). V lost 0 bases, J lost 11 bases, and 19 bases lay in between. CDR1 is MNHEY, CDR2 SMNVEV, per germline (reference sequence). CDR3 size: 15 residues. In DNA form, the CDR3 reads TGTGCCAGCAGTTTATCGATAGGGACGGGCCGTGGGGCTTTCTTT. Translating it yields CASSLSIGTGRGAFF.

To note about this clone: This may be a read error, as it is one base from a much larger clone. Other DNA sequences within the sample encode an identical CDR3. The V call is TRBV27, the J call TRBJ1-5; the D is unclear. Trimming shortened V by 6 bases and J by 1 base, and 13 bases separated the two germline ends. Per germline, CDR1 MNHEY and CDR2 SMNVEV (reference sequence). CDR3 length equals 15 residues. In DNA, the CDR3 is TGTGCCAGCAGATCTGGGATTATAAGCAATCAGCCCCAGCATTTT. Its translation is CASRSGIISNQPQHF.

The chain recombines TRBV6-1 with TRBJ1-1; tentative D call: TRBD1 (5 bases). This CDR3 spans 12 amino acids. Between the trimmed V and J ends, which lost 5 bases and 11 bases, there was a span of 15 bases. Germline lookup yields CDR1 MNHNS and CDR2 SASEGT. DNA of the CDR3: TGTGCCAGCAGTTCGGGGGTGGTTGCCGCTTTCTTT. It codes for CASSSGVVAAFF.

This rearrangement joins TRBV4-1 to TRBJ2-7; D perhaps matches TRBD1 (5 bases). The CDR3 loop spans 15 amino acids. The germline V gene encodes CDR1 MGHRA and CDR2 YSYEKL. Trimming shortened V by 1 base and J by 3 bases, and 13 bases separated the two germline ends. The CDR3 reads CASSQGQLGSYEQYF. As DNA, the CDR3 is TGCGCCAGCAGCCAAGGACAGCTTGGCAGCTACGAGCAGTACTTC.

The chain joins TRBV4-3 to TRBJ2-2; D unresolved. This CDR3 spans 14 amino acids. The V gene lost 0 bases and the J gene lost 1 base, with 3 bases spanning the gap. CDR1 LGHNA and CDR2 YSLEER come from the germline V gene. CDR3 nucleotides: TGCGCCAGCAGCCAAGAACGGAACACCGGGGAGCTGTTTTTT. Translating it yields CASSQERNTGELFF.

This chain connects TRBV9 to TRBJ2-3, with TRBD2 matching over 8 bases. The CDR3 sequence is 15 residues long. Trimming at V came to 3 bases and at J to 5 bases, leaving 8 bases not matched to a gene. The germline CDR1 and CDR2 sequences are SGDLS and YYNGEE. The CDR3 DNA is TGTGCCAGCAGCGCCACTAGCGGTTGGGGAGATACGCAGTATTTT. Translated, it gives CASSATSGWGDTQYF.

The CDR3 DNA is TGCAGCGTTGGACAGGGGCGGAATGAAAAACTGTTTTTT. It codes for CSVGQGRNEKLFF. The V gene is TRBV29-1, the J gene TRBJ1-4; 8 nucleotides line up with TRBD1. From germline, CDR1 is SQVTM and CDR2 ANQGSEA. Trimming removed 4 bases from V and 5 bases from J; junction bases left unmatched: 3. The length of the CDR3 is 13 residues.

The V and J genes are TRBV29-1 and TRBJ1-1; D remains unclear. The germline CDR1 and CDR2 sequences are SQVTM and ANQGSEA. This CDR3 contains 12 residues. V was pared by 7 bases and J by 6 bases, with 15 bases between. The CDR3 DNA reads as TGCAGCGCTCCCGAAGGCCCAGCTGAAGCTTTCTTT. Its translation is CSAPEGPAEAFF. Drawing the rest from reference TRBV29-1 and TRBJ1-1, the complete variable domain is SAVISQKPSRDICQRGTSLTIQCQVDSQVTMMFWYRQQPGQSLTLIATANQGSEATYESGFVIDKFPISRPNLTFSTLTVSNMSPEDSSIYLCSAPEGPAEAFFGQGTRLTVV.

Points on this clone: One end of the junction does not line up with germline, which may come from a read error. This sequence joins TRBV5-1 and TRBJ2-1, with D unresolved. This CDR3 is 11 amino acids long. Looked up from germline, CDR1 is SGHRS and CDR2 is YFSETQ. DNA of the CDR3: TGCGCCAGCAGCTCCCACAATGAGCAGTTCTTC. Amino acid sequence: CASSSHNEQFF.

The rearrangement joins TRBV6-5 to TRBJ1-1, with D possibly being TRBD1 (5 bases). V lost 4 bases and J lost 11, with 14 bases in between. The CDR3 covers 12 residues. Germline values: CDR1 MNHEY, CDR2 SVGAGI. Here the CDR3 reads CASSWTTGGAFF. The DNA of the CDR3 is TGTGCCAGCAGTTGGACAACCGGCGGGGCTTTCTTT.

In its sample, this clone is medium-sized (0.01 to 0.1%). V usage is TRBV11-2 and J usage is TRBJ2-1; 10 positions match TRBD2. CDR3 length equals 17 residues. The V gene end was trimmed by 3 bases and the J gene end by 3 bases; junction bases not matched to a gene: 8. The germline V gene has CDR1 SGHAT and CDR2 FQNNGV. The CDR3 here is CASSFYHVAGGYNEQFF. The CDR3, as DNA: TGTGCCAGCAGCTTTTACCACGTAGCGGGGGGCTACAATGAGCAGTTCTTC.

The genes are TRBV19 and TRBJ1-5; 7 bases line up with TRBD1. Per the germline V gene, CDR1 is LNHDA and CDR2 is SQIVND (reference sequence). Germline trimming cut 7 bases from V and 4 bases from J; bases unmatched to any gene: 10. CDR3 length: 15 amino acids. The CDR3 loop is CASKLGGQMNQPQHF. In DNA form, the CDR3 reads TGTGCCAGTAAGCTCGGGGGACAGATGAATCAGCCCCAGCATTTT.